These 23 T cell receptor beta chains were sequenced from one sample in a study of blood T cell repertoires in COVID-19. Clones were sequenced by immunoSEQ multiplex PCR, and TCRdb holds only the in-frame ones, with some missing. The sample has approximately 94,000 clones, around four fifths seen once; the top ten hold around 15%. Sequencing was carried out using peripheral blood. These receptor sequences come from a man aged 45-65 years with active or convalescent COVID-19.

The chain joins TRBV19 to TRBJ2-2; 15 positions match TRBD2. The CDR3 sequence is 18 residues long. The V segment lost 3 bases and the J segment 3 bases; nucleotides outside the gene matches: 5. Germline V gives CDR1 LNHDA, CDR2 SQIVND (reference sequence). For the CDR3, the DNA is TGTGCCAGTAGTATCGGACTAGCGGGAGGGGTTCACACCGGGGAGCTGTTTTTT. Amino acids: CASSIGLAGGVHTGELFF. The full variable domain, its missing parts supplied by reference TRBV19 and TRBJ2-2, is DGGITQSPKYLFRKEGQNVTLSCEQNLNHDAMYWYRQDPGQGLRLIYYSQIVNDFQKGDIAEGYSVSREKKESFPLTVTSAQKNPTAFYLCASSIGLAGGVHTGELFFGEGSRLTVL.

The chain is built from TRBV5-6 and TRBJ2-1; TRBD2 matches at 12 bases. The length of the CDR3 is 16 residues. CDR1 and CDR2 (germline): SGHDT, YYEEEE. With V trimmed by 0 bases and J by 9 bases, 7 bases remained unmatched. CDR3 DNA sequence: TGTGCCAGCAGCTTGGATCCTAGCGGGAGGGCCAGTGAGCAGTTCTTC. It specifies CASSLDPSGRASEQFF.

This sequence joins TRBV6-5 and TRBJ2-1; 10 bases agree with TRBD1. The CDR3 covers 14 residues. The germline V gene encodes CDR1 MNHEY and CDR2 SVGAGI. Trimming cost V 10 bases and J 6 bases; bases outside gene matches: 9. For the CDR3, the DNA is TGTGCCACCATCCGGTGGACAGGGGGCAATGAGCAGTTCTTC. This translates into CATIRWTGGNEQFF.

This chain connects TRBV28 to TRBJ2-7; TRBD2 aligns across 13 bases. From germline, CDR1 is MDHEN and CDR2 SYDVKM. The CDR3 contains 18 residues. V was clipped by 6 bases and J by 3 bases; unmatched bases: 14. In DNA, the CDR3 is TGTGCCAGCAGACACCCGCCGGGACTAGCGGGATGGGGCTACGAGCAGTACTTC. This gives the protein CASRHPPGLAGWGYEQYF.

The chain carries TRBV5-1 and TRBJ2-3; 10 nucleotides agree with TRBD2. The V segment lost 4 bases and the J segment 5 bases; nucleotides outside the gene matches: 13. CDR1 SGHRS and CDR2 YFSETQ come from the germline V gene. This CDR3 has 17 residues. CDR3 region: CASSPRTSGGVGDTQYF. CDR3 bases: TGCGCCAGCAGCCCCCGGACTAGCGGAGGCGTGGGAGATACGCAGTATTTT.

This clone was observed a single time. The genes are TRBV19 and TRBJ1-2; D is ambiguous. Trimming cost V 5 bases and J 4 bases, with 11 bases left between them. This CDR3 has 13 residues. Germline-derived CDR1 and CDR2 are LNHDA and SQIVND (reference sequence). The CDR3 nucleotides read TGTGCCAGTAGTGGTCAGCGACTCTATGGCTACACCTTC. The encoded protein is CASSGQRLYGYTF.

The J gene is TRBJ1-2, the V gene TRBV28; TRBD1 matches 7 bases. The CDR3 length is 13 residues. The J segment lost 6 bases and the V segment lost 3 bases, leaving 4 bases of the junction unmatched. The germline gives CDR1 MDHEN, CDR2 SYDVKM. The chain's CDR3 is CASSLDRTDGYTF. In DNA form, the CDR3 reads TGTGCCAGCAGTTTGGACAGGACAGATGGCTACACCTTC.

The CDR3 here is CASAKRAAQETQYF. The CDR3 DNA reads TGTGCCAGCGCCAAGCGGGCAGCCCAAGAGACCCAGTACTTC. This sequence joins TRBV2 and TRBJ2-5, with D possibly being TRBD2 (6 bases). V was clipped by 8 bases and J by 1 base, with 14 bases between them. CDR1 is SNHLY and CDR2 is FYNNEI in the germline V gene. The CDR3 extends over 14 amino acids.

The chain links TRBV5-4 to TRBJ2-1, with unresolved D. Trimming left V 6 bases short and J 0 bases short, with 13 bases between. CDR1 is SGHNT, CDR2 YYREEE, per germline (reference sequence). CDR3 length equals 15 residues. CDR3 sequence: CASTESVSSYNEQFF. DNA of the CDR3: TGTGCCAGCACCGAGAGCGTGAGCTCCTACAATGAGCAGTTCTTC.

This rearrangement joins TRBV9 to TRBJ2-7; 8 bases map to TRBD1. J was trimmed by 4 bases and V by 2 bases; bases with no gene match: 8. The germline V gene encodes CDR1 SGDLS and CDR2 YYNGEE. The CDR3 length is 15 residues. CDR3 region: CASSVEGQATYEQYF. For the CDR3, the DNA is TGTGCCAGCAGCGTCGAGGGACAGGCGACATACGAGCAGTACTTC.

This clone was picked up one time. This rearrangement joins TRBV5-1 to TRBJ1-1; D unresolved. The germline V and J ends were trimmed by 1 base and 0 bases, with 10 bases remaining between them. The CDR3 contains 15 residues. Per germline, CDR1 SGHRS and CDR2 YFSETQ. CDR3 nucleotides: TGCGCCAGCAGCTTGAGGCAAGACATGAACACTGAAGCTTTCTTT. Translated, it gives CASSLRQDMNTEAFF.

This clone was detected once. This sequence joins TRBV19 and TRBJ2-6; maybe TRBD1 (6 bases). V lost 7 bases and J 0 bases, leaving 10 bases between the germline ends. The CDR3 runs to 15 residues. The germline V gene has CDR1 LNHDA and CDR2 SQIVND (reference sequence). CDR3 bases: TGTGCCAGTATGGGACAACACTCTGGGGCCAACGTCCTGACTTTC. Its protein is CASMGQHSGANVLTF.

The chain combines TRBV12-3 or TRBV12-4 with TRBJ1-1; possible D gene TRBD1, 5 bases. Trimming left V 7 bases short and J 3 bases short, with 12 bases between. The CDR3 has 13 residues. The CDR3 protein is CASKIRVDTEAFF. Written as DNA, the CDR3 is TGTGCCAGCAAAATCAGGGTTGACACTGAAGCTTTCTTT.

V is TRBV7-8 and J is TRBJ2-7; the match to TRBD1 covers 9 bases. The ends lost 4 bases at V and 7 bases at J; junction bases unmatched: 11. Germline loops: CDR1 SGHVS, CDR2 FQNEAQ. The CDR3 is 15 amino acids. CDR3 in amino acids: CASSSTGTGLGEQYF. In nucleotides, the CDR3 is TGTGCCAGCAGCTCGACCGGGACAGGGCTAGGAGAGCAGTACTTC.

The J gene is TRBJ1-2, the V gene TRBV7-2; possibly TRBD1 for D (6 bases). Trimming left V 3 bases short and J 8 bases short, with 16 bases between. CDR1 is SGHTA and CDR2 is FQGNSA in the germline V gene. The CDR3 covers 14 residues. This CDR3 reads CASSLSGTPYGYTF. CDR3 bases: TGTGCCAGCAGCTTGTCCGGGACACCCTACGGCTACACCTTC.

The chain employs TRBV24-1 and TRBJ2-1; 12 positions match TRBD2. From germline, CDR1 is KGHDR and CDR2 SFDVKD. This CDR3 region has 16 residues. V shed 4 bases, J shed 7 bases, and the junction held 7 bases outside the gene matches. The DNA of the CDR3 is TGTGCCACCAGTGACCGTGCTAGCGGGAGGGGTAATGAGCAGTTCTTC. Translated: CATSDRASGRGNEQFF.

The J gene is TRBJ2-2, the V gene TRBV7-6, with TRBD1 matching over 9 bases. The CDR3 covers 18 residues. Germline assignment: CDR1 SGHVS and CDR2 FNYEAQ. V lost 5 bases and J lost 3; bases outside the gene matches: 13. This chain's CDR3 is CASSPSFRGQGDTGELFF. The CDR3 nucleotides are TGTGCCAGCAGCCCGTCGTTTAGGGGACAGGGAGACACCGGGGAGCTGTTTTTT.

The chain joins TRBV2 to TRBJ2-7; 10 bases map to TRBD2. Germline V gene data show CDR1 as SNHLY and CDR2 as FYNNEI. V trimming: 6 bases; J trimming: 4 bases; junction bases outside the gene matches: 9. This CDR3 has 15 amino acids. The CDR3 nucleotides read TGTGCCAGCAGAGGAGGGCCTAGCGGGGGTTACGAGCAGTACTTC. Translated: CASRGGPSGGYEQYF.

The chain carries TRBV12-5 and TRBJ2-3, with unresolved D. The CDR3 spans 12 residues. Trimming shortened V by 1 base and J by 6 bases, and 5 bases separated the two germline ends. Germline V CDR1 and CDR2: LGHNT, FRNRAP. CDR3 DNA: TGTGCTAGTGGTTTGGCCCGGGATACGCAGTATTTT. Residues: CASGLARDTQYF.

The gene calls are TRBV21-1 and TRBJ1-2; the table gives TRBD1 as D, unverified against the DNA. TRBV21-1 is a pseudogene locus. This CDR3 is 16 amino acids long. The CDR3 reads CASSTRQGHSNYGYTF. Here the CDR3 DNA reads TGTGCCAGCAGCACCCGACAGGGGCACTCTAACTATGGCTACACCTTC.

The chain employs TRBV24-1 and TRBJ2-1, with TRBD1 matching 7 bases. V shed 9 bases and J 7 bases; nucleotides not matched to a gene: 5. This CDR3 comprises 12 residues. Germline V gene sequence: CDR1 KGHDR, CDR2 SFDVKD. DNA of the CDR3: TGTGCCACCGGGACAGACGGGAATGAGCAGTTCTTC. It encodes CATGTDGNEQFF.

V gene TRBV3-1 (or the pseudogene TRBV3-2) combines with J gene TRBJ2-1; tentatively, D is TRBD1 (6 bases). The CDR3 covers 16 residues. V lost 3 bases to trimming and J lost 7 bases, with 19 bases between them. The V gene's germline CDR1 is LGHDT and CDR2 YNNKEL (reference sequence). The CDR3 spells CASSQGAGVIRNEQFF. DNA for the CDR3: TGTGCCAGCAGCCAGGGGGCAGGGGTGATTAGAAATGAGCAGTTCTTC.

The chain combines TRBV5-1 with TRBJ1-3; 10 bases match TRBD1. CDR1 SGHRS and CDR2 YFSETQ come from the germline V gene. Losses at the gene ends were 5 bases for V and 8 bases for J; bases not matched to a gene: 10. This CDR3 comprises 15 residues. In DNA form, the CDR3 reads TGCGCCAGCAGTTCGCTTCCCGGGACAGGGGACACCATATATTTT. This encodes CASSSLPGTGDTIYF.